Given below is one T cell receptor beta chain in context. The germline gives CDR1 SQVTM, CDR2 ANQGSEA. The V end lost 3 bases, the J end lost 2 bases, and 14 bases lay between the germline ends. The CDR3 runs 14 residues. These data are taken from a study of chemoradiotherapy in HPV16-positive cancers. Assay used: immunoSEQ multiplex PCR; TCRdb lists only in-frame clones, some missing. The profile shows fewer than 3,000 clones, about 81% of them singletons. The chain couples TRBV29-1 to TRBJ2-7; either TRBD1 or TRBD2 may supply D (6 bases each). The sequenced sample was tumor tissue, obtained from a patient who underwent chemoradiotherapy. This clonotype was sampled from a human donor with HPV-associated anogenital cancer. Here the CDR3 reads CSVEEGGAAYEQYF. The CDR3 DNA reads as TGCAGCGTTGAGGAGGGGGGCGCCGCCTACGAGCAGTACTTC.